This TCR beta chain appears in the sequencing data of a study of control samples from healthy donors and cancer patients (dated by TCRdb to 2020 to 2022). Comments on this clone: Its target antigen remains unknown. Per-base qualities were not stored, and no clone one base away is much larger.

To prepare the library, the immunoSEQ multiplex PCR assay was applied. The clones in this table, taken by TCRdb from immuneACCESS, are in-frame only. Not every clone is retained; where verified, under half of the shortfall comes from an unresolved V gene, and the cause of the rest is unknown. Here the sample has over 60,000 clones; roughly 90% occur a single time. Under 2.5% of the sample is taken by the ten largest. Counted from cysteine to phenylalanine, this CDR3 has 13 amino acids. The CDR3 DNA has 39 bases and is translated from base 1. Cut back by 8 bases and 3 bases, the V and J ends lie 8 bases apart. Via the germline V gene, CDR1 is MNHEY and CDR2 SVGAGI.

The source of this sequence is a woman aged 55-69 years with head and neck cancer. The chain is made from TRBV6-5 and TRBJ1-6, with the D gene too uncertain to name. The sequenced material came from PBMCs. The CDR3 protein: CASSGDYNSPLHF. The DNA sequence is as follows: TGTGCCAGCTCCGGGGACTATAATTCACCCCTCCACTTT.